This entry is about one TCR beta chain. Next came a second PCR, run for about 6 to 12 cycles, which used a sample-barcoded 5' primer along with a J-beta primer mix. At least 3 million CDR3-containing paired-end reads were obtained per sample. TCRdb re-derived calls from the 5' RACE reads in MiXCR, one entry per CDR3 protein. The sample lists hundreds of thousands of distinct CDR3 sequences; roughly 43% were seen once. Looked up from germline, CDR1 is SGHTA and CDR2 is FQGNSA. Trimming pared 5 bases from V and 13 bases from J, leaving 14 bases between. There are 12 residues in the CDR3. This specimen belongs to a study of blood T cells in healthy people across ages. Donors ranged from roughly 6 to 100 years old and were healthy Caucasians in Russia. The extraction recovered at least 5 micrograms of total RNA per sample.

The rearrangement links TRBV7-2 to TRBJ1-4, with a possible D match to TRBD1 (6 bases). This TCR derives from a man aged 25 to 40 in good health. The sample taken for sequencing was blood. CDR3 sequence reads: CASSPRTDILFF. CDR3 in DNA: TGTGCCAGCAGCCCCCGGACAGATATACTGTTTTTT.